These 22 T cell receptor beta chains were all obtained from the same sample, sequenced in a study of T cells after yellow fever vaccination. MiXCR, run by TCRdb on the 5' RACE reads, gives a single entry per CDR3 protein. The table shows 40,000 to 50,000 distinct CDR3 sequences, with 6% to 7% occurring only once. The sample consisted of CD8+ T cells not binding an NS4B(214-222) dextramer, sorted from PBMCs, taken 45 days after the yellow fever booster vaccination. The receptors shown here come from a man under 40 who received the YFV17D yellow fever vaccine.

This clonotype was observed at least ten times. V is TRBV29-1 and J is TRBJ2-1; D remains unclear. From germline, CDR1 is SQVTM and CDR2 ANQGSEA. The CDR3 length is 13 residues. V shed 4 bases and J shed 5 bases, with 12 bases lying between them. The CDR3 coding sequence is TGCAGCGTTGTGAACAGTTTAGACAATGAGCAGTTCTTC. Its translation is CSVVNSLDNEQFF.

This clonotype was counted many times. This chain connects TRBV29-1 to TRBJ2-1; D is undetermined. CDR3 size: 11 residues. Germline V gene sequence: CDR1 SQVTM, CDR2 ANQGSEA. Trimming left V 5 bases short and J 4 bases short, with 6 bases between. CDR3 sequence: CSVWSYNEQFF. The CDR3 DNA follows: TGCAGCGTTTGGAGTTACAATGAGCAGTTCTTC.

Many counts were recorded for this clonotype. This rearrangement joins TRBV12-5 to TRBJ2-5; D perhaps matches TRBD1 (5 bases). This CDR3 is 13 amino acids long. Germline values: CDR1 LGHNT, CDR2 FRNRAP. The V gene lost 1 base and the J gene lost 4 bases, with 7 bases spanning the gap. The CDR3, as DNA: TGTGCTAGTGGTTTGGGGGGCGCAGAGACCCAGTACTTC. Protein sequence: CASGLGGAETQYF.

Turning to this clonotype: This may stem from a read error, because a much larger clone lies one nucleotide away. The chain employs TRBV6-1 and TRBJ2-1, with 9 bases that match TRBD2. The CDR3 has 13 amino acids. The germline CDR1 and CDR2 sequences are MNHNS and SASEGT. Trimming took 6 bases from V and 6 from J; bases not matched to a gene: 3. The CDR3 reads CASRKAGGNEQFF. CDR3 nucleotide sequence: TGTGCCAGCAGAAAAGCGGGAGGCAATGAGCAGTTCTTC.

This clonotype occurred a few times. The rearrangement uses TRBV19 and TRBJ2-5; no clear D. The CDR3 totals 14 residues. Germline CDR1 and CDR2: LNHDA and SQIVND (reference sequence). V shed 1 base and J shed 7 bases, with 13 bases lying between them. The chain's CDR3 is CASSIAASGATQYF. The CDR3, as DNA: TGTGCCAGTAGTATAGCCGCGTCCGGCGCGACCCAGTACTTC. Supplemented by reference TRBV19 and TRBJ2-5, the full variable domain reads DGGITQSPKYLFRKEGQNVTLSCEQNLNHDAMYWYRQDPGQGLRLIYYSQIVNDFQKGDIAEGYSVSREKKESFPLTVTSAQKNPTAFYLCASSIAASGATQYFGPGTRLLVL.

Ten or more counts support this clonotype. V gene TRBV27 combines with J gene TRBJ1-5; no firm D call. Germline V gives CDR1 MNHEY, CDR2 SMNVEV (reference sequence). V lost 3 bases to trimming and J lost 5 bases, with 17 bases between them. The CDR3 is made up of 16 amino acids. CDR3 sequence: CASSFLGPNLDQPQHF. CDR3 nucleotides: TGTGCCAGCAGTTTTTTGGGTCCTAACCTCGATCAGCCCCAGCATTTT.

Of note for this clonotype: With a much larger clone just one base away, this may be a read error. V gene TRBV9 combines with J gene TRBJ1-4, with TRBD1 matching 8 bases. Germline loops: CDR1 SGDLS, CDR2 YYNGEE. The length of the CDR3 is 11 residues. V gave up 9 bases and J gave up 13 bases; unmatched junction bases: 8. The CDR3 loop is CANSRDRILFF. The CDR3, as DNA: TGTGCCAACAGTCGGGACAGGATACTGTTTTTT.

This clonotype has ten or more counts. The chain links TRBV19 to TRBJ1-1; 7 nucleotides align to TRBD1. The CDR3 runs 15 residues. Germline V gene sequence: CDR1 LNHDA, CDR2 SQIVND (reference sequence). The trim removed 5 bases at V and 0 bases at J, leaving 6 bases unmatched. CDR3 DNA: TGTGCCAGTAGTTTCTGGACAGGCGTGAACACTGAAGCTTTCTTT. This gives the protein CASSFWTGVNTEAFF.

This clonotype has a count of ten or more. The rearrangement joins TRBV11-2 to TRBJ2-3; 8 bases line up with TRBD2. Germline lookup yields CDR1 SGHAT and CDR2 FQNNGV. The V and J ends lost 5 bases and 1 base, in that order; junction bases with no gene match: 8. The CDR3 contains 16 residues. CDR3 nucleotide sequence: TGTGCCAGCAGCCCAGAGGGACTAGAGGGCACAGATACGCAGTATTTT. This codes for CASSPEGLEGTDTQYF.

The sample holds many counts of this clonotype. The CDR3 sequence: CATSARMGEQYF. The CDR3 DNA is TGTGCCACCAGCGCCCGAATGGGTGAGCAGTACTTC. The chain combines TRBV15 with TRBJ2-7; unclear D gene. Germline CDR1 is LNHNV and CDR2 is YYDKDF (reference sequence). Deletions cut 5 bases from V and 7 bases from J, with 12 bases between. The CDR3 length is 12 residues.

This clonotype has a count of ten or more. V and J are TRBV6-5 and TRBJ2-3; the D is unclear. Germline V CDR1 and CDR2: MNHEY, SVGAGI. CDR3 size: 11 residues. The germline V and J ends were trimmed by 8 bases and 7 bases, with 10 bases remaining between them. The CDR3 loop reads CASGLPHTQYF. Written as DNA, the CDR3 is TGTGCCAGCGGATTACCCCATACGCAGTATTTT.

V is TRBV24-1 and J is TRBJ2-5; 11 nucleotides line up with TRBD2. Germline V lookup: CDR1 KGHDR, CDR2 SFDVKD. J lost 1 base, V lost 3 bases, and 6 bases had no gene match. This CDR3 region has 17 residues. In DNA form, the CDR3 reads TGTGCCACCAGTGATCGGGGGACTAGCGGAATCCAAGAGACCCAGTACTTC. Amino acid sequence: CATSDRGTSGIQETQYF.

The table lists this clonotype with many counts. This CDR3 is CASSTFSGHGEQFF. In DNA form, the CDR3 reads TGTGCCAGCAGCACCTTTAGTGGTCACGGTGAGCAGTTCTTC. The chain employs TRBV6-5 and TRBJ2-1; unclear D gene. Trimming cost V 6 bases and J 9 bases, with 18 bases left between them. Germline loops: CDR1 MNHEY, CDR2 SVGAGI. The CDR3 contains 14 residues.

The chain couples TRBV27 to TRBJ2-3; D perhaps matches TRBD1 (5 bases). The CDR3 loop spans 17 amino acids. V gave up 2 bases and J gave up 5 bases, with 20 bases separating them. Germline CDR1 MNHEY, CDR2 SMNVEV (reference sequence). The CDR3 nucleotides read TGTGCCAGCAGTTTAGGAGCTCGGACATATACAGAAGATACGCAGTATTTT. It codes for CASSLGARTYTEDTQYF.

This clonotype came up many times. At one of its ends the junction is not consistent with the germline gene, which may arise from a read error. The CDR3 sequence: CASSLGLYTGELFF. The CDR3 nucleotides are TGTGCTAGCAGCCTCGGACTATACACCGGGGAGCTGTTTTTT. The chain joins TRBV7-7 to TRBJ2-2, with a weak D call TRBD2 (6 bases). Germline V gene data show CDR1 as SSHAT and CDR2 as FNYEAQ (reference sequence). This CDR3 is 14 amino acids long.

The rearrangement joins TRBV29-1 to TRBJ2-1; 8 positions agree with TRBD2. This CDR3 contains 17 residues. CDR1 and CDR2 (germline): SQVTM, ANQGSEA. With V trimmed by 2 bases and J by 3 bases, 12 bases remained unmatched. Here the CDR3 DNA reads TGCAGCGTTGAAAATCCATCGGGACTAGAGGACTACAATGAGCAGTTCTTC. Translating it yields CSVENPSGLEDYNEQFF.

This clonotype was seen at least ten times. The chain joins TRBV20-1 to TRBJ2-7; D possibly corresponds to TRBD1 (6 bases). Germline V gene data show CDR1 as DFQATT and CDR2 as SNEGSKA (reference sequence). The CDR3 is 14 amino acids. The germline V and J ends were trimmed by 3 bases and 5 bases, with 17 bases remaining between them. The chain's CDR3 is CSARTIQGLDEQYF. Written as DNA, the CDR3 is TGCAGTGCTAGGACAATACAGGGTTTAGACGAGCAGTACTTC.

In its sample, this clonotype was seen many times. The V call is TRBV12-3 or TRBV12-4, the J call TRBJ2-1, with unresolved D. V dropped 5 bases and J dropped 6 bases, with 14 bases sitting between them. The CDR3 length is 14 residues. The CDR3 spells CASSPPESPNEQFF. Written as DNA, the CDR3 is TGTGCCAGCAGTCCCCCCGAATCCCCCAATGAGCAGTTCTTC.

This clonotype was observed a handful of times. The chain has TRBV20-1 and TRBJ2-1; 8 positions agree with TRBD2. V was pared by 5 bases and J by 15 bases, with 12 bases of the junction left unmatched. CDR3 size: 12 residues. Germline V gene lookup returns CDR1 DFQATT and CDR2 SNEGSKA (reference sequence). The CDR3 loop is CSAPLEAGVTFF. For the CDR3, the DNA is TGCAGTGCTCCACTAGAAGCGGGAGTTACGTTCTTC.

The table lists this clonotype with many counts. CDR3 in DNA: TGTGCCAGCAGATATAGCGGGATAGGGGCAGATACGCAGTATTTT. Protein sequence: CASRYSGIGADTQYF. V and J are TRBV2 and TRBJ2-3; TRBD2 matches at 8 bases. This CDR3 spans 15 amino acids. Trimming cost V 6 bases and J 4 bases; bases outside gene matches: 9. Germline CDR1 SNHLY, CDR2 FYNNEI.

The CDR3 bases are TGTGCCATCAGTGAGTTAGGTGATAGCAATCAGCCCCAGCATTTT. Residues: CAISELGDSNQPQHF. This chain links TRBV10-3 with TRBJ1-5; no definite D call. This CDR3 spans 15 amino acids. CDR1 is ENHRY, CDR2 SYGVKD, per germline. V was cut by 1 base and J by 0 bases, with 7 bases left in between.

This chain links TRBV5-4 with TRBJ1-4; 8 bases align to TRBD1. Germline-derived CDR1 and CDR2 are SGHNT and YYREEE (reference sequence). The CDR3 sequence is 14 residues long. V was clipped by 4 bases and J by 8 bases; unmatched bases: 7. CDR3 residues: CASSQTGEEEKLFF. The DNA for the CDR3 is TGTGCCAGCAGCCAGACAGGGGAGGAAGAAAAACTGTTTTTT.